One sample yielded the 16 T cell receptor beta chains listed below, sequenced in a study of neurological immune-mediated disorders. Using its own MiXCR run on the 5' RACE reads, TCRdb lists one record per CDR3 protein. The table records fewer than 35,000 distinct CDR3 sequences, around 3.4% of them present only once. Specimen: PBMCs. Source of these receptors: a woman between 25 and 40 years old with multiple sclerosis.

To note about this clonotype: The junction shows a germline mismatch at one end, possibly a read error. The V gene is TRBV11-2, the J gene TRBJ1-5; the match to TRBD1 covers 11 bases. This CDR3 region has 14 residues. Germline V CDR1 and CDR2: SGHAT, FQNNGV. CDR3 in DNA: TGTGCCAGCAGCCGGGACAGGGGGGTTCAGCCCCAGAATTTT. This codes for CASSRDRGVQPQNF.

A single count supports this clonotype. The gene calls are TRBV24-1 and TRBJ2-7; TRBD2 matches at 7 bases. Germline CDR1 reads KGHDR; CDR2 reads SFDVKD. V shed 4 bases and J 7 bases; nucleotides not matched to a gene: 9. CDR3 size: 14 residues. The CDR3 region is CATSDRLLAKEQYV. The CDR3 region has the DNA TGTGCCACCAGTGACCGATTACTAGCGAAAGAGCAGTACGTC.

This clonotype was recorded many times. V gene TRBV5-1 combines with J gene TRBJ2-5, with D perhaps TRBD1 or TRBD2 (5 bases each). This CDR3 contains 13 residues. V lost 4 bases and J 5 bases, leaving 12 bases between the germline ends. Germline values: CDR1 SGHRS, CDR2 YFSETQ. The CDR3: CASSTDWGETQYF. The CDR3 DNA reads TGCGCCAGCAGCACCGACTGGGGGGAGACCCAGTACTTC.

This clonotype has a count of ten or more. For the CDR3, the DNA is TGTGCCAGCGGCAGGGGGCATAACTACGAGCAGTACTTC. As protein: CASGRGHNYEQYF. The chain links TRBV6-5 to TRBJ2-7; TRBD1 matches at 8 bases. Germline assignment: CDR1 MNHEY and CDR2 SVGAGI. The CDR3 is made up of 13 amino acids. V lost 8 bases and J lost 3; bases outside the gene matches: 6.

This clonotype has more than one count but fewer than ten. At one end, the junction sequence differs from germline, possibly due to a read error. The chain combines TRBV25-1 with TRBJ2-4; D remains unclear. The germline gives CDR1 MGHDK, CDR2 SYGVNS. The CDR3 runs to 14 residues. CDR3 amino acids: CASSEYESKKIQYF. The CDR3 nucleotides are TGTGCCAGCAGTGAATATGAATCCAAAAAAATTCAGTACTTC.

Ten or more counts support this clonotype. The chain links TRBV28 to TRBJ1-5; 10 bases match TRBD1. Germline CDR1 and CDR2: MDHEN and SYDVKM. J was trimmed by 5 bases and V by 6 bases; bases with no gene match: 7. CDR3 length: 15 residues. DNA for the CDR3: TGTGCCAGCAGCCTCGGGACAGGGGACCATCAGCCCCAGCATTTT. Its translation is CASSLGTGDHQPQHF.

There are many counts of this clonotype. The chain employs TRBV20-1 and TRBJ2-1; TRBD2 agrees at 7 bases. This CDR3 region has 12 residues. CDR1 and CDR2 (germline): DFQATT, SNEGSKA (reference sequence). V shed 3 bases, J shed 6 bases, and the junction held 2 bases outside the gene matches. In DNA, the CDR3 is TGCAGTGCTAGCCCTAGCGGCAATGAGCAGTTCTTC. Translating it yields CSASPSGNEQFF.

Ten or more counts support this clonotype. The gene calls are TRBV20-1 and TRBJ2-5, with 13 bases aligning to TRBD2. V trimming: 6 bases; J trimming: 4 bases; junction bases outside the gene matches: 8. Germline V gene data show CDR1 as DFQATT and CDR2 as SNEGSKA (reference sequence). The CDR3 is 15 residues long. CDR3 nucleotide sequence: TGCAGTGCCGTGGGACTAGCGGGGACACGAGAGACCCAGTACTTC. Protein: CSAVGLAGTRETQYF.

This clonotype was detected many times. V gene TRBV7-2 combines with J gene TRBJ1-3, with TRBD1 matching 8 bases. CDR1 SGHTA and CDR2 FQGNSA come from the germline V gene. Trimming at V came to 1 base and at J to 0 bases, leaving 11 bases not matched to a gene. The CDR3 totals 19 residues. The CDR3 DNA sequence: TGTGCCAGCAGCTTAGTGGACAGGGCGGTTTGGAGCTCTGGAAACACCATATATTTT. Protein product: CASSLVDRAVWSSGNTIYF.

CDR3 loop: CASSFGMNTEAFF. The CDR3 nucleotides are TGTGCCAGCAGCTTCGGGATGAACACTGAAGCTTTCTTT. The chain carries TRBV7-6 and TRBJ1-1, with no clear D. The germline V and J ends were trimmed by 3 bases and 0 bases, with 5 bases remaining between them. The CDR3 totals 13 residues. CDR1 is SGHVS, CDR2 FNYEAQ, per germline.

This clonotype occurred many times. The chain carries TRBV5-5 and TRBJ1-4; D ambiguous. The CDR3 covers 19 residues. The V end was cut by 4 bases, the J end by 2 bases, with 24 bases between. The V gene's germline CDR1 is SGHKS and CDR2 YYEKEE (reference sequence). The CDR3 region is CASSPHYGRSGLTNEKLFF. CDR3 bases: TGTGCCAGCAGCCCGCATTACGGTCGATCGGGTCTGACTAATGAAAAACTGTTTTTT.

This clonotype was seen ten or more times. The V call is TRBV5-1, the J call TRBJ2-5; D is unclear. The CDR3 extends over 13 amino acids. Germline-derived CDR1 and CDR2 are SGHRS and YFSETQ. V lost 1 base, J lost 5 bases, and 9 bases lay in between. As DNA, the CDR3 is TGCGCCAGCAGCTTGATGGATTTGGAGACCCAGTACTTC. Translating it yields CASSLMDLETQYF.

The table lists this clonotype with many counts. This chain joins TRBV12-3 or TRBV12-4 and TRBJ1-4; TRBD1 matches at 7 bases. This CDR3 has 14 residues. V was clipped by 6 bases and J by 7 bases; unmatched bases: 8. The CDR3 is CASRPSRGIEKLFF. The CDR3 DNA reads TGTGCCAGCAGGCCCAGCAGGGGGATTGAAAAACTGTTTTTT.

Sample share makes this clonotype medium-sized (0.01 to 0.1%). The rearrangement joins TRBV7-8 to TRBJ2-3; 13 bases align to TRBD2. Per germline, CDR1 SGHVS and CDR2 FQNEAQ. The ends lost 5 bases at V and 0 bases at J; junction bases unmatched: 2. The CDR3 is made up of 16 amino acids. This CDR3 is CASSLGLAGSTDTQYF. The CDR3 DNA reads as TGTGCCAGCAGCCTGGGACTAGCGGGAAGCACAGATACGCAGTATTTT. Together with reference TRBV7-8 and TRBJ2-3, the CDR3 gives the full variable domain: GAGVSQSPRYKVAKRGQDVALRCDPISGHVSLFWYQQALGQGPEFLTYFQNEAQLDKSGLPSDRFFAERPEGSVSTLKIQRTQQEDSAVYLCASSLGLAGSTDTQYFGPGTRLTVL.

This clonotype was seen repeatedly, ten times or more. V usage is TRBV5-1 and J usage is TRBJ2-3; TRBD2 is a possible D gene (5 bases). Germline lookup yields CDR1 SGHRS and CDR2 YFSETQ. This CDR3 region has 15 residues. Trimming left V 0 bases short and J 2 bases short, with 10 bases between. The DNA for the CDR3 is TGCGCCAGCAGCTTGGGTTGGACTTCCACAGATACGCAGTATTTT. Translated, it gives CASSLGWTSTDTQYF.

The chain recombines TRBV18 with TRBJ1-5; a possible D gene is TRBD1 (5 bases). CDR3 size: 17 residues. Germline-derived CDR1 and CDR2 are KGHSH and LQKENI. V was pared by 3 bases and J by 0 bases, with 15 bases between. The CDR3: CASSPFQGSLSNQPQHF. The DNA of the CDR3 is TGTGCCAGCTCACCGTTTCAGGGCTCTCTTAGCAATCAGCCCCAGCATTTT.